This T cell receptor (beta chain) came from a study of shared clonotypes between healthy human individuals. The naive CD8 population came from CD45RO-negative cells selected for CCR7, without terminally differentiated effector memory CD45RA+ cells. About this clone: The antigen remains unidentified.

TCRdb keeps only in-frame clones here, not all; method: immunoSEQ multiplex PCR. The sample has about 800,000 clones, approximately 97% seen once. The CDR3 runs 16 residues. Germline V lookup: CDR1 SGHAT, CDR2 FQDESV (reference sequence). Trimming stripped 9 bases from V and 4 bases from J, with 24 bases between. Study-wide results and limits: Generation of non-shared clonotypes was less probable than generation of clonotypes shared by all four donors. A few donors had around 5% of their naive CD4 clonotypes in common. A limitation of the genetic and exposure-history diversity represented arose from few donors.

The clonotype comes from a man under 40 in good health. The sequenced sample was naive CD8+ T cells sorted from blood. The chain is built from TRBV11-1 and TRBJ1-2; tentatively, D is TRBD1 (6 bases). CDR3 coding DNA: TGTGCCAGGAATAGAGGGGGGACCCGCCGGGGCTATGGCTACACCTTC. Protein product: CARNRGGTRRGYGYTF.